This TCR beta chain stems from a study of blood T cell repertoires in COVID-19. Using immunoSEQ multiplex PCR, the repertoire was profiled, and TCRdb retains in-frame clones only, with some absent. The repertoire holds about 80,000 clones, with about four fifths as singletons. V dropped 10 bases and J dropped 5; count of bases not matched to a gene: 10. The germline CDR1 and CDR2 sequences are ENHRY and SYGVKD. The CDR3 extends over 14 amino acids. Sequenced input: peripheral blood. The clonotype was recovered from a woman between 40 and 55 years old with active or convalescent COVID-19. The chain employs TRBV10-3 and TRBJ2-7; 11 nucleotides align to TRBD1. The CDR3: CATARGTGGDEQYF. CDR3 sequence (DNA): TGTGCCACCGCCCGAGGGACAGGGGGGGACGAGCAGTACTTC.